This passage covers 2 T cell receptor beta chains from one sample sequenced in a study of blood T cell repertoires in COVID-19. Clones were sequenced by immunoSEQ multiplex PCR, and TCRdb holds only the in-frame ones, with some missing. The repertoire has about 190,000 clones, 85% to 90% of them found once; the top ten carry roughly 0.56%. Sequences were obtained from peripheral blood. These receptor sequences come from a man aged 50-59 years with acute or convalescent COVID-19.

This chain connects TRBV4-1 to TRBJ1-1; D call uncertain. Trimming cost V 1 base and J 1 base, with 7 bases left between them. There are 14 residues in the CDR3. Per the germline V gene, CDR1 is MGHRA and CDR2 is YSYEKL. Written as DNA, the CDR3 is TGCGCCAGCAGCCAAGTTAAGAGGAACACTGAAGCTTTCTTT. This translates into CASSQVKRNTEAFF.

The chain couples TRBV28 to TRBJ1-1, with 7 positions matching TRBD1. Germline-derived CDR1 and CDR2 are MDHEN and SYDVKM. This CDR3 spans 15 amino acids. V lost 1 base and J lost 4; bases outside the gene matches: 6. The CDR3 DNA sequence: TGTGCCAGCAGTTTATCAGGGGCAGGGGGCACTGAAGCTTTCTTT. It encodes CASSLSGAGGTEAFF.